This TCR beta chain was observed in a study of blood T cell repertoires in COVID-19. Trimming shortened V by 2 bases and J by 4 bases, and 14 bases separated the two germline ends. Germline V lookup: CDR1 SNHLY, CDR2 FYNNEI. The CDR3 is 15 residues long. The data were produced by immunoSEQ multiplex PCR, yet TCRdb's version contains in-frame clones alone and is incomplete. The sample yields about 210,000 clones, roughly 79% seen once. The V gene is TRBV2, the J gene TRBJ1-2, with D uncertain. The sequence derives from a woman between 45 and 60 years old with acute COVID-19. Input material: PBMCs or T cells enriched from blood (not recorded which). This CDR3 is CASSEQARSSYGYTF. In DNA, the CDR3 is TGTGCCAGCAGTGAACAGGCACGCTCCTCCTATGGCTACACCTTC. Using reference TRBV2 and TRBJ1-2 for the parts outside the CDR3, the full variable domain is EPEVTQTPSHQVTQMGQEVILRCVPISNHLYFYWYRQILGQKVEFLVSFYNNEISEKSEIFDDQFSVERPDGSNFTLKIRSTKLEDSAMYFCASSEQARSSYGYTFGSGTRLTVV.